Here is one T cell receptor beta chain with its context. This record comes from a study of blood T cells in healthy people across ages. For the second PCR, which ran for about 7 to 12 cycles, a sample-barcoded 5' primer and a J-beta primer mix were used. TCRdb called the 5' RACE reads again in MiXCR, with one record for every CDR3 protein. The sample holds around 2 million distinct CDR3 sequences, approximately 39% seen once. The sequence came from a human donor in good health. The sample was blood.

CDR3 region: CASAEGGRSYEQYF. In DNA, the CDR3 is TGTGCCAGCGCAGAGGGGGGGCGGTCCTACGAGCAGTACTTC. The J gene is TRBJ2-7, the V gene TRBV9; weak D call: TRBD2 (7 bases). The CDR3 sequence is 14 residues long. Germline V CDR1 and CDR2: SGDLS, YYNGEE. V was shortened by 7 bases and J by 1 base, with 15 bases between the two germline ends.